This note documents a single TCR beta chain sequence. In the original processing: Nucleated cell number was recorded as an estimate derived from reference gene primer amplification. Repertoires were generated with immunoSEQ multiplex PCR, while TCRdb's copy carries only in-frame clones and drops some. The D gene and trimming were derived from the DNA, and the V and J assignments and clone size from that table. The repertoire includes about 190,000 clones, around four fifths of them detected once, and 2.5% to 3% sits in the top ten. This entry is derived from a study of blood T cell repertoires in COVID-19. The overall study: There were acute and convalescent COVID-19 samples, and they came from the United States, Italy and Spain. PBMCs, B-cell-depleted T cells, or T cells were the source of the cDNA or gDNA that made up the material.

Germline lookup yields CDR1 SGHRS and CDR2 YFSETQ. V shed 4 bases and J shed 1 base, with 15 bases lying between them. The CDR3 extends over 15 amino acids. The V call is TRBV5-1, the J call TRBJ2-7; D is possibly TRBD1 (5 bases). The sequenced sample was peripheral blood. The clonotype originates from a woman of 80 years or more with active or convalescent COVID-19. CDR3 sequence reads: CASSRIQDTSYEQYF. The CDR3 DNA follows: TGCGCCAGCAGCCGAATACAGGACACGTCCTACGAGCAGTACTTC.